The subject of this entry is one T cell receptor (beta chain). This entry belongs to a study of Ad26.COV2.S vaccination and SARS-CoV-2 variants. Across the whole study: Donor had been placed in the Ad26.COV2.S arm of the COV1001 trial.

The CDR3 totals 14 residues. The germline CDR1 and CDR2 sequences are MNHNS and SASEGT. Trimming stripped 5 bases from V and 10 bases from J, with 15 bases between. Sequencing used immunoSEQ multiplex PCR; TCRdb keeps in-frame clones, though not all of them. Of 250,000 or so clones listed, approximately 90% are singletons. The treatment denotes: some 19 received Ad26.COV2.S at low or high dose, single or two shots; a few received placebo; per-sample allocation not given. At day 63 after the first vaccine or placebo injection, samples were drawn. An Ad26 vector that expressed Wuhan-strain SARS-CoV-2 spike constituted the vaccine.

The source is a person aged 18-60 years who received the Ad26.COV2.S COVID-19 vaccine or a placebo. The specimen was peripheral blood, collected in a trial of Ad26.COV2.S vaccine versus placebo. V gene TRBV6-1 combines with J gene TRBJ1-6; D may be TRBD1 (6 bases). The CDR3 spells CASSPTGTSSPLHF. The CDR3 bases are TGTGCCAGCAGTCCGACAGGAACATCCTCACCCCTCCACTTT.